This T cell receptor (beta chain) was captured in a study of T cell responses to AZD1222 COVID-19 vaccine. General observations from the study: Spike-spanning, vaccine-associated CD4 TCRs were dominant at 160-218 and 743-854. Spike-specific TCR breadth and depth both grew after two AZD1222 doses. In a largely white British group with more females than males, clonal diversity was possibly underestimated. Baseline seropositivity characterized only a handful of AZD1222 recipients.

A remark on this clone: The antigen is undetermined.

Germline assignment: CDR1 SGDLS and CDR2 YYNGEE. The CDR3 has 15 amino acids. The ends lost 2 bases at V and 3 bases at J; junction bases unmatched: 3. Sequencing was performed with immunoSEQ multiplex PCR; in TCRdb, only in-frame clones are kept and a portion is missing. The sample yields around 110,000 clones, about 90% seen once. The source was peripheral blood, collected on day 0 of AZD1222 vaccination. The sequence derives from an adult in good health. J is TRBJ2-3 and V is TRBV9; 10 bases align to TRBD2. CDR3 DNA sequence: TGTGCCAGCAGCGTGGGGACTAGCGAGACAGATACGCAGTATTTT. The encoded protein is CASSVGTSETDTQYF.